A single sample is the source of the 4 T cell receptor beta chains below, sequenced in a study of cytomegalovirus exposure and HLA in healthy donors (dated by TCRdb to between 2016 and 2019). Preparation of the library involved the immunoSEQ multiplex PCR assay. Entries here come from immuneACCESS through TCRdb and include only in-frame sequences with V and J called. Some clones fail to appear in such tables; in the studies checked, an unresolved V gene covers under half of the shortfall, and the cause of the remainder is unknown. For this sample there are approximately 160,000 clones; roughly 90% appear just once. The ten largest clones add up to under 4.5% of the sample. Sequencing was carried out using PBMCs. The source is a man younger than 35 in good health and CMV-seropositive.

This rearrangement joins TRBV19 to TRBJ1-1; D uncertain. Germline CDR1 is LNHDA and CDR2 is SQIVND (reference sequence). The CDR3 runs to 13 residues. The germline V and J ends were trimmed by 5 bases and 3 bases, with 10 bases remaining between them. The CDR3 DNA follows: TGTGCCAGTAGTTTAGCGGCGGACACTGAAGCTTTCTTT. It yields the protein CASSLAADTEAFF. The variable domain in full, completed from reference TRBV19 and TRBJ1-1, reads DGGITQSPKYLFRKEGQNVTLSCEQNLNHDAMYWYRQDPGQGLRLIYYSQIVNDFQKGDIAEGYSVSREKKESFPLTVTSAQKNPTAFYLCASSLAADTEAFFGQGTRLTVV.

CDR3 DNA sequence: TGTGCCAGCAGCGCTCCGCGGGATGAGCAGTTCTTC. Its protein is CASSAPRDEQFF. The V and J genes are TRBV9 and TRBJ2-1; D perhaps matches TRBD2 (5 bases). The CDR3 runs to 12 residues. Per germline, CDR1 SGDLS and CDR2 YYNGEE. V was pared by 3 bases and J by 8 bases, with 9 bases between.

V usage is TRBV7-9 and J usage is TRBJ2-2; 8 nucleotides align to TRBD1. Germline V gene sequence: CDR1 SEHNR, CDR2 FQNEAQ (reference sequence). Trimming cost V 2 bases and J 7 bases; bases outside gene matches: 6. This CDR3 is built from 15 residues. The chain's CDR3 is CASSLRTGIGGELFF. In nucleotides, the CDR3 is TGTGCCAGCAGCTTACGGACAGGGATTGGCGGGGAGCTGTTTTTT.

CDR3 DNA sequence: TGTGCCAGCGATGCGGGAGGGAGGTGGAATGAGCAGTTCTTC. This translates into CASDAGGRWNEQFF. This chain links TRBV28 with TRBJ2-1, with TRBD2 matching over 9 bases. V was pared by 8 bases and J by 7 bases, with 9 bases of the junction left unmatched. CDR1 and CDR2 from the germline V gene are MDHEN and SYDVKM. There are 14 residues in the CDR3.